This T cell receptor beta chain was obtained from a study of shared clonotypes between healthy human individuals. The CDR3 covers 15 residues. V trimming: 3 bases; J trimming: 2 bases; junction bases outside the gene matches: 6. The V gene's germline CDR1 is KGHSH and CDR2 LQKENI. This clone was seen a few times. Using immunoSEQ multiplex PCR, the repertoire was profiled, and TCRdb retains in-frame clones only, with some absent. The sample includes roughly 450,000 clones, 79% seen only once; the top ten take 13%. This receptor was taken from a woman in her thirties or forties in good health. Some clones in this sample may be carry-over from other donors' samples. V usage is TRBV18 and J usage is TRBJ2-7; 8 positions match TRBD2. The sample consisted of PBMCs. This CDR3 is CASSPVTSGTYEQYF. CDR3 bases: TGTGCCAGCTCACCGGTCACTAGCGGTACCTACGAGCAGTACTTC.